This paragraph covers one TCR beta chain sequence. The data were taken from a study of blood T cell repertoires in COVID-19. Study as a whole: T cells, B-cell-depleted T cells, or PBMCs provided the cDNA or gDNA that served as material.

Losses at the gene ends were 5 bases for V and 3 bases for J; bases not matched to a gene: 18. The CDR3 runs to 19 residues. In germline, CDR1 is MNHEY, CDR2 SMNVEV (reference sequence). Profiling relied on immunoSEQ multiplex PCR, and the TCRdb table lists in-frame clones only, not all of them. The table shows hundreds of thousands of clones, with roughly 88% occurring only once. The sample comprised peripheral blood. V gene TRBV27 combines with J gene TRBJ2-5, with 10 bases fitting TRBD2. The receptor was isolated from a woman under 40 with active or convalescent COVID-19. CDR3 region: CASSPPSARLAGGKETQYF. As DNA, the CDR3 is TGTGCCAGCAGTCCTCCAAGTGCCCGACTAGCGGGCGGGAAAGAGACCCAGTACTTC.